The next 26 T cell receptor beta chains were all read from a single sample in a study of CD4 T cells in relation to SARS-CoV-2 and coronaviruses. Antigens of these TCRs are unknown. Generated by immunoSEQ multiplex PCR, the TCRdb table keeps only in-frame clones and is missing some. Of some 19,000 clones listed, around 80% are singletons. Unexposed donor CD4+ T cells date from about 2011-2018, before the COVID-19 pandemic. Isolation of CD4+ T cells took place after nine to ten days in culture. The sequenced sample was CD4+ T cells from PBMCs, cultured in vitro. The receptors were sampled from a human donor in good health.

This clone was seen a handful of times. The rearrangement joins TRBV4-1 to TRBJ1-2; 9 positions match TRBD1. With 3 bases clipped from V and 8 bases from J, the junction kept 7 bases outside the gene matches. Germline V gives CDR1 MGHRA, CDR2 YSYEKL. The CDR3 length is 14 residues. CDR3 nucleotides: TGCGCCAGCAGCCAGCACAGGGGGCTCGGGGGCTACACCTTC. Its protein is CASSQHRGLGGYTF.

V is TRBV4-2 and J is TRBJ1-3; D not certain. Germline V gives CDR1 LGHNA, CDR2 YNFKEQ. This CDR3 comprises 15 residues. The V and J ends lost 3 bases and 0 bases respectively, with 9 bases between them. CDR3 loop: CASSQGWISGNTIYF. CDR3 DNA sequence: TGTGCCAGCAGCCAGGGTTGGATCTCTGGAAACACCATATATTTT.

This sequence joins TRBV12-2 and TRBJ1-1; the tabulated D call, TRBD1, remains unverified against the DNA. TRBV12-2 is shown as a pseudogene. This CDR3 comprises 13 residues. CDR3 coding DNA: TGTGCAAGTCGCCCAGGGGGCCTAACTGAAGCTTTCTTT. Translated: CASRPGGLTEAFF.

The rearrangement joins TRBV27 to TRBJ2-1, with TRBD2 identical over 8 bases. CDR1 is MNHEY, CDR2 SMNVEV, per germline (reference sequence). The CDR3 covers 15 residues. J was trimmed by 5 bases and V by 3 bases; bases with no gene match: 6. This CDR3 is CASSFGGLDNNEQFF. CDR3 coding DNA: TGTGCCAGCAGTTTTGGGGGACTAGATAACAATGAGCAGTTCTTC.

This chain joins TRBV18 and TRBJ2-7; 8 bases match TRBD1. Germline V CDR1 and CDR2: KGHSH, LQKENI. The CDR3 is made up of 15 amino acids. V trimming: 3 bases; J trimming: 4 bases; junction bases outside the gene matches: 8. CDR3 sequence: CASSPWTGTEYEQYF. CDR3 nucleotide sequence: TGTGCCAGCTCACCGTGGACAGGGACAGAGTACGAGCAGTACTTC.

The chain combines TRBV6-2 or TRBV6-3 with TRBJ1-2; TRBD1 matches 9 bases. Trimming cost V 0 bases and J 2 bases; bases outside gene matches: 7. Germline CDR1 MNHEY, CDR2 SVGEGT. The CDR3 loop spans 17 amino acids. CDR3 DNA: TGTGCCAGCAGTTACTCGATCAGGGACAGGGAAAACTATGGCTACACCTTC. This translates into CASSYSIRDRENYGYTF.

The chain employs TRBV19 and TRBJ2-7; no definite D call. Trimming removed 5 bases at V and 2 bases at J, with 13 bases between. This CDR3 is 14 amino acids long. CDR1 and CDR2 from the germline V gene are LNHDA and SQIVND (reference sequence). This chain's CDR3 is CASSSRSVTYEQYF. The DNA of the CDR3 is TGTGCCAGTAGTTCCCGGTCTGTCACCTACGAGCAGTACTTC.

The chain joins TRBV7-2 to TRBJ2-3; D remains ambiguous. CDR1 SGHTA and CDR2 FQGNSA come from the germline V gene. CDR3 length equals 13 residues. V was pared by 2 bases and J by 2 bases, with 5 bases between. CDR3 sequence reads: CASSLPVTDTQYF. In DNA, the CDR3 is TGTGCCAGCAGCTTACCCGTCACAGATACGCAGTATTTT. The complete variable domain, with remaining parts taken from reference TRBV7-2 and TRBJ2-3, reads GAGVSQSPSNKVTEKGKDVELRCDPISGHTALYWYRQSLGQGLEFLIYFQGNSAPDKSGLPSDRFSAERTGGSVSTLTIQRTQQEDSAVYLCASSLPVTDTQYFGPGTRLTVL.

This chain links TRBV2 with TRBJ2-2; TRBD1 matches at 8 bases. From germline, CDR1 is SNHLY and CDR2 FYNNEI. This CDR3 has 12 amino acids. The J segment lost 7 bases and the V segment lost 6 bases, leaving 1 base of the junction unmatched. As DNA, the CDR3 is TGTGCCAGCAGCAGGGGGCGCGGGGAGCTGTTTTTT. Amino acids: CASSRGRGELFF.

This clone was observed a few times. This sequence joins TRBV6-2 or TRBV6-3 and TRBJ2-2; D remains unclear. V was trimmed by 4 bases and J by 6 bases, leaving 3 bases between them. This CDR3 contains 11 residues. Germline V lookup: CDR1 MNHEY, CDR2 SVGEGT. The CDR3 sequence is CASSLAGELFF. For the CDR3, the DNA is TGTGCCAGCAGTTTGGCCGGGGAGCTGTTTTTT.

The rearrangement links TRBV27 to TRBJ1-2; weak D call: TRBD1 (6 bases). The CDR3 contains 16 residues. Per the germline V gene, CDR1 is MNHEY and CDR2 is SMNVEV (reference sequence). The germline V and J ends were trimmed by 5 bases and 4 bases, with 20 bases remaining between them. CDR3 residues: CASSSFVRGRGYGYTF. In DNA form, the CDR3 reads TGTGCCAGCAGTAGCTTCGTCAGGGGTCGTGGCTATGGCTACACCTTC.

This clone appeared once. V and J are TRBV30 and TRBJ1-4, with 8 bases identical to TRBD1. The CDR3 is 14 residues long. Germline CDR1 reads GTSNPN; CDR2 reads SVGIG (reference sequence). Trimming removed 2 bases from V and 7 bases from J; junction bases left unmatched: 6. CDR3 residues: CAWSSGGAGEKLFF. The CDR3 DNA reads TGTGCCTGGAGTTCAGGGGGCGCAGGTGAAAAACTGTTTTTT.

V gene TRBV27 combines with J gene TRBJ2-5, with TRBD2 identical over 13 bases. Germline trimming cut 5 bases from V and 1 base from J; bases unmatched to any gene: 4. CDR3 size: 16 residues. Germline V gene lookup returns CDR1 MNHEY and CDR2 SMNVEV (reference sequence). Here the CDR3 DNA reads TGTGCCAGCAGTGTGGGACTAGCGGGACGCCAAGAGACCCAGTACTTC. This codes for CASSVGLAGRQETQYF.

This chain connects TRBV5-1 to TRBJ1-1; D gene ambiguous. Trimming stripped 1 base from V and 1 base from J, with 11 bases between. Germline V gives CDR1 SGHRS, CDR2 YFSETQ. The CDR3 contains 15 residues. CDR3 residues: CASSLQGQRNTEAFF. The CDR3 DNA sequence: TGCGCCAGCAGCTTGCAAGGGCAGAGGAACACTGAAGCTTTCTTT.

In its sample, this clone was seen once. V gene TRBV18 combines with J gene TRBJ1-1; D is unclear. The CDR3 loop spans 14 amino acids. CDR1 KGHSH and CDR2 LQKENI come from the germline V gene. Trimming took off 3 bases at V and 2 bases at J, with 10 bases between the two ends. CDR3 amino acids: CASSPRNQNTEAFF. CDR3 in DNA: TGTGCCAGCTCACCGCGAAACCAAAACACTGAAGCTTTCTTT.

The genes are TRBV3-1 (or the pseudogene TRBV3-2) and TRBJ1-5; D uncertain. Germline V gives CDR1 LGHDT, CDR2 YNNKEL (reference sequence). Trimming pared 1 base from V and 0 bases from J, leaving 4 bases between. The length of the CDR3 is 14 residues. CDR3 region: CASSQGGSNQPQHF. Written as DNA, the CDR3 is TGTGCCAGCAGCCAAGGCGGTAGCAATCAGCCCCAGCATTTT.

The genes are TRBV5-8 and TRBJ2-5; D gene unclear. Between the trimmed V and J ends, which lost 4 bases and 9 bases, there was a span of 22 bases. From germline, CDR1 is SGHTS and CDR2 YDEGEE. The CDR3 loop spans 15 amino acids. The CDR3 loop reads CASSPSWALPAAQYF. The CDR3 nucleotides read TGTGCCAGCAGCCCGTCATGGGCCCTCCCGGCGGCCCAGTACTTC.

The chain links TRBV29-1 to TRBJ1-2, with TRBD1 identical over 8 bases. J gave up 5 bases and V 5 bases, and 7 bases lay outside the gene matches. This CDR3 comprises 13 residues. Per germline, CDR1 SQVTM and CDR2 ANQGSEA. The CDR3 bases are TGCAGCGTTCTTCCAGGGGGCTCGTATGGCTACACCTTC. This sequence encodes CSVLPGGSYGYTF. Complete variable domain (other parts from reference TRBV29-1 and TRBJ1-2): SAVISQKPSRDICQRGTSLTIQCQVDSQVTMMFWYRQQPGQSLTLIATANQGSEATYESGFVIDKFPISRPNLTFSTLTVSNMSPEDSSIYLCSVLPGGSYGYTFGSGTRLTVV.

V usage is TRBV27 and J usage is TRBJ2-2; tentatively, D is TRBD2 (5 bases). Per the germline V gene, CDR1 is MNHEY and CDR2 is SMNVEV (reference sequence). The CDR3 runs 15 residues. Trimming stripped 7 bases from V and 4 bases from J, with 16 bases between. Written as DNA, the CDR3 is TGTGCCAGCACATCGGCTAGCTTATTCACCGGGGAGCTGTTTTTT. Its translation: CASTSASLFTGELFF.

The chain uses TRBV27 and TRBJ1-2; D may be TRBD1 (6 bases). CDR3 length: 13 amino acids. The germline V and J ends were trimmed by 5 bases and 4 bases, with 11 bases remaining between them. Germline V gene sequence: CDR1 MNHEY, CDR2 SMNVEV (reference sequence). The CDR3 nucleotides read TGTGCCAGCAGTCGGGCAGGGGCCTATGGCTACACCTTC. It codes for CASSRAGAYGYTF.

CDR3 nucleotide sequence: TGTGCCAGCAGTTTAACAGGGGGCACTGAAGCTTTCTTT. It is translated as CASSLTGGTEAFF. The gene calls are TRBV6-5 and TRBJ1-1, with TRBD1 matching over 8 bases. The germline CDR1 and CDR2 sequences are MNHEY and SVGAGI. The CDR3 totals 13 residues. V lost 4 bases and J lost 4; bases outside the gene matches: 2.

The chain employs TRBV27 and TRBJ1-1; 8 bases are shared with TRBD1. J gave up 4 bases and V 5 bases, and 6 bases lay outside the gene matches. Germline V CDR1 and CDR2: MNHEY, SMNVEV (reference sequence). This CDR3 is built from 14 residues. As DNA, the CDR3 is TGTGCCAGCAGTCCCTACAGGGGGTTCACTGAAGCTTTCTTT. Protein: CASSPYRGFTEAFF.

This clone was seen only a few times. The chain has TRBV7-2 and TRBJ1-2; TRBD1 agrees at 7 bases. V was clipped by 0 bases and J by 2 bases; unmatched bases: 0. CDR1 is SGHTA, CDR2 FQGNSA, per germline. CDR3 length: 14 residues. Written as DNA, the CDR3 is TGTGCCAGCAGCTTAGCAGGGGGCAACTATGGCTACACCTTC. As protein: CASSLAGGNYGYTF. The variable domain in full, completed from reference TRBV7-2 and TRBJ1-2, reads GAGVSQSPSNKVTEKGKDVELRCDPISGHTALYWYRQSLGQGLEFLIYFQGNSAPDKSGLPSDRFSAERTGGSVSTLTIQRTQQEDSAVYLCASSLAGGNYGYTFGSGTRLTVV.

CDR3 residues: CASSQDRGRGLNQPQHF. The CDR3 DNA reads as TGCGCCAGCAGCCAAGATAGGGGCAGGGGGCTTAATCAGCCCCAGCATTTT. The V and J genes are TRBV4-1 and TRBJ1-5; TRBD1 matches at 8 bases. The CDR3 is 17 residues long. Germline V CDR1 and CDR2: MGHRA, YSYEKL. V lost 0 bases to trimming and J lost 4 bases; unmatched junction nucleotides: 8.

This chain uses TRBV7-8 with TRBJ1-5; 9 nucleotides align to TRBD1. This CDR3 contains 15 residues. Trimming at V came to 6 bases and at J to 3 bases, leaving 6 bases not matched to a gene. Germline V gives CDR1 SGHVS, CDR2 FQNEAQ. Here the CDR3 reads CASSSTGGINQPQHF. In DNA, the CDR3 is TGTGCCAGCAGTTCTACAGGGGGCATCAATCAGCCCCAGCATTTT.

The rearrangement uses TRBV2 and TRBJ1-1; D unclear. Trimming cost V 7 bases and J 3 bases, with 12 bases left between them. The CDR3 extends over 13 amino acids. Germline V gene data show CDR1 as SNHLY and CDR2 as FYNNEI. CDR3 sequence reads: CASNRAPDTEAFF. The DNA for the CDR3 is TGTGCCAGCAACCGGGCCCCTGACACTGAAGCTTTCTTT. Looking up the rest from reference TRBV2 and TRBJ1-1 gives the full variable domain: EPEVTQTPSHQVTQMGQEVILRCVPISNHLYFYWYRQILGQKVEFLVSFYNNEISEKSEIFDDQFSVERPDGSNFTLKIRSTKLEDSAMYFCASNRAPDTEAFFGQGTRLTVV.